These 29 T cell receptor beta chains were all obtained from the same sample, sequenced in a study of human T cells and chemical hapten exposure. Via MiXCR, TCRdb re-called the RACE reads, giving one row per CDR3 protein. The table has 70,000 to 90,000 distinct CDR3 sequences, approximately 11% seen once. The time point is: patch test 3, about 24 weeks after DPC sensitization. Treatment here: therapeutic diphenylcyclopropenone sensitization with weekly scalp DPC. Sequenced here: whole blood, sampled in connection with sensitization to the hapten diphenylcyclopropenone (DPC). These receptors all stem from a woman aged 45 to 65 with alopecia areata. Some clones in this sample may be carry-over from other donors' samples.

This clonotype has just a few counts. This chain joins TRBV6-6 and TRBJ2-5; tentatively, D is TRBD1 (5 bases). The CDR3 sequence is 14 residues long. V lost 6 bases to trimming and J lost 1 base, with 12 bases between them. Looked up from germline, CDR1 is MNHNY and CDR2 is SVGAGI (reference sequence). CDR3 DNA: TGTGCCAGCAGCCGAAGACAGTCCCAAGAGACCCAGTACTTC. Its protein is CASSRRQSQETQYF.

There are a few counts of this clonotype. V and J are TRBV25-1 and TRBJ2-1, with a possible D match to TRBD2 (5 bases). Per germline, CDR1 MGHDK and CDR2 SYGVNS. Trimming stripped 3 bases from V and 3 bases from J, with 12 bases between. CDR3 size: 15 residues. The CDR3 loop reads CASSEFGLYYNEQFF. For the CDR3, the DNA is TGTGCCAGCAGTGAGTTTGGACTCTACTACAATGAGCAGTTCTTC.

This clonotype was recorded at least ten times. The chain is built from TRBV7-6 and TRBJ1-1; D ambiguous. This CDR3 spans 15 amino acids. Germline V lookup: CDR1 SGHVS, CDR2 FNYEAQ. V shed 2 bases and J shed 11 bases, with 21 bases lying between them. CDR3 region: CASSLSPAALENAFF. The CDR3 DNA is TGTGCCAGCAGCTTAAGCCCCGCAGCACTAGAGAATGCTTTCTTT.

The V and J genes are TRBV29-1 and TRBJ2-6; 10 nucleotides match TRBD2. Germline loops: CDR1 SQVTM, CDR2 ANQGSEA. Trimming at V came to 7 bases and at J to 2 bases, leaving 11 bases not matched to a gene. The CDR3 is 17 amino acids. Here the CDR3 reads CSALGASGSPGANVLTF. CDR3 in DNA: TGCAGCGCCCTGGGGGCTAGCGGGAGCCCTGGGGCCAACGTCCTGACTTTC.

J is TRBJ2-1 and V is TRBV24-1; D might be TRBD1 (5 bases). CDR3 length: 15 amino acids. The V gene lost 3 bases and the J gene lost 1 base, with 9 bases spanning the gap. In germline, CDR1 is KGHDR, CDR2 SFDVKD. CDR3: CATSDRGASYNEQFF. Here the CDR3 DNA reads TGTGCCACCAGTGATAGGGGCGCGTCCTACAATGAGCAGTTCTTC.

This clonotype was recorded at least ten times. V is TRBV29-1 and J is TRBJ2-5; TRBD2 aligns across 7 bases. V lost 7 bases and J lost 4; bases outside the gene matches: 6. The CDR3 spans 12 residues. Germline V gene lookup returns CDR1 SQVTM and CDR2 ANQGSEA. CDR3 region: CSGGEGPETQYF. The CDR3 nucleotides read TGCAGCGGGGGGGAGGGGCCAGAGACCCAGTACTTC.

In DNA form, the CDR3 reads TGTGCCAGCAGCGTAGGCTCCGAGCAGTACTTC. This sequence encodes CASSVGSEQYF. The J gene is TRBJ2-7, the V gene TRBV9; D remains unclear. CDR1 and CDR2 (germline): SGDLS, YYNGEE. V was shortened by 0 bases and J by 6 bases, with 4 bases between the two germline ends. The CDR3 covers 11 residues.

This clonotype showed up many times. The CDR3 is CASSLKGGNEQFF. The DNA for the CDR3 is TGTGCCAGCAGCTTAAAGGGGGGCAATGAGCAGTTCTTC. V and J are TRBV7-8 and TRBJ2-1, with D possibly being TRBD1 or TRBD2 (6 bases each). Germline V lookup: CDR1 SGHVS, CDR2 FQNEAQ. The germline V and J ends were trimmed by 2 bases and 6 bases, with 8 bases remaining between them. The CDR3 spans 13 residues.

This clonotype was found a few times. The chain uses TRBV6-1 and TRBJ1-2; D unclear. Trimming removed 6 bases from V and 4 bases from J, with 18 bases in between. The CDR3 is made up of 15 amino acids. CDR1 MNHNS and CDR2 SASEGT come from the germline V gene. The CDR3 protein is CASRSSPGEAYGYTF. The CDR3 DNA is TGTGCCAGCAGGTCTTCGCCAGGAGAGGCCTATGGCTACACCTTC.

V usage is TRBV3-1 and J usage is TRBJ1-3; D not resolved. Trimming cost V 6 bases and J 2 bases, with 11 bases left between them. Germline V gene data show CDR1 as LGHDT and CDR2 as YNNKEL (reference sequence). The CDR3 has 14 amino acids. Here the CDR3 DNA reads TGTGCCAGCAGACAAAGTTTCGCTGGAAACACCATATATTTT. This codes for CASRQSFAGNTIYF. The full variable domain, its missing parts supplied by reference TRBV3-1 and TRBJ1-3, is DTAVSQTPKYLVTQMGNDKSIKCEQNLGHDTMYWYKQDSKKFLKIMFSYNNKELIINETVPNRFSPKSPDKAHLNLHINSLELGDSAVYFCASRQSFAGNTIYFGEGSWLTVV.

Many counts were recorded for this clonotype. V and J are TRBV4-2 and TRBJ2-5; possible D gene TRBD2, 6 bases. V lost 2 bases, J lost 3 bases, and 13 bases lay in between. The CDR3 is made up of 15 amino acids. The germline V gene encodes CDR1 LGHNA and CDR2 YNFKEQ. The CDR3 DNA follows: TGTGCCAGCAGCCAACTTGCGGGAACGGAAGAGACCCAGTACTTC. Translated, it gives CASSQLAGTEETQYF.

The genes are TRBV29-1 and TRBJ1-3, with 7 nucleotides matching TRBD1. Germline-derived CDR1 and CDR2 are SQVTM and ANQGSEA. J gave up 1 base and V 7 bases, and 4 bases lay outside the gene matches. This CDR3 spans 13 amino acids. DNA for the CDR3: TGCAGCGGCTTGACAGGGTCTGGAAACACCATATATTTT. Its translation is CSGLTGSGNTIYF.

This clonotype turned up a few times. The chain combines TRBV3-1 with TRBJ2-5, with 11 bases aligning to TRBD1. With V trimmed by 4 bases and J by 5 bases, 6 bases remained unmatched. CDR1 is LGHDT, CDR2 YNNKEL, per germline (reference sequence). The length of the CDR3 is 15 residues. CDR3 DNA: TGTGCCAGCAGCCTTCCCGGACAGGGGGCGGAGACCCAGTACTTC. This codes for CASSLPGQGAETQYF.

The chain recombines TRBV12-3 or TRBV12-4 with TRBJ2-7, with 10 bases identical to TRBD2. V was clipped by 6 bases and J by 2 bases; unmatched bases: 7. This CDR3 spans 15 amino acids. The CDR3 DNA sequence: TGTGCCAGCAGGGTCGGACTAGCGGAGACCTACGAGCAGTACTTC. Amino acids: CASRVGLAETYEQYF.

This clonotype has only a few counts. The chain couples TRBV18 to TRBJ2-1; 12 bases agree with TRBD2. CDR1 and CDR2 from the germline V gene are KGHSH and LQKENI. Losses at the gene ends were 3 bases for V and 0 bases for J; bases not matched to a gene: 9. This CDR3 comprises 19 residues. The CDR3 region is CASSPETSGGLSSYNEQFF. CDR3 DNA sequence: TGTGCCAGCTCACCCGAGACTAGCGGGGGTTTGTCCTCCTACAATGAGCAGTTCTTC.

Ten or more counts support this clonotype. For the CDR3, the DNA is TGTGCCAGCAGCCTCCCCGGGACACAATACGAGCAGTACTTC. This translates into CASSLPGTQYEQYF. V is TRBV6-6 and J is TRBJ2-7; TRBD1 might be the D (6 bases). The germline V gene encodes CDR1 MNHNY and CDR2 SVGAGI (reference sequence). Trimming shortened V by 6 bases and J by 4 bases, and 16 bases separated the two germline ends. The CDR3 is made up of 14 amino acids.

This clonotype was detected once. This sequence joins TRBV9 and TRBJ1-6, with TRBD1 matching 7 bases. Germline trimming cut 3 bases from V and 7 bases from J; bases unmatched to any gene: 7. The germline V gene encodes CDR1 SGDLS and CDR2 YYNGEE. There are 15 residues in the CDR3. In nucleotides, the CDR3 is TGTGCCAGCAGCGGTGGACAGGAGGCAAATTCACCCCTCCACTTT. Its translation: CASSGGQEANSPLHF.

CDR3 DNA sequence: TGTGCCAGCACTTCTCTCGGGGACCGACTGTTTAGAGGAAACACCATATATTTT. It is translated as CASTSLGDRLFRGNTIYF. The chain employs TRBV6-5 and TRBJ1-3; a possible D gene is TRBD1 (5 bases). Germline CDR1 MNHEY, CDR2 SVGAGI. The CDR3 extends over 18 amino acids. The V gene lost 7 bases and the J gene lost 4 bases, with 26 bases spanning the gap.

This clonotype was observed a few times. CDR3 region: CAIGEGNTQYF. CDR3 DNA sequence: TGTGCCATCGGAGAGGGGAATACGCAGTATTTT. The J gene is TRBJ2-3, the V gene TRBV10-3; D may correspond to TRBD1 or TRBD2 (5 bases each). V was trimmed by 8 bases and J by 7 bases, leaving 10 bases between them. The germline gives CDR1 ENHRY, CDR2 SYGVKD. This CDR3 is built from 11 residues.

CDR3 DNA: TGTGCCAGCAGCAACCGGAAGGGGGGGTCTGGGGCCAACGTCCTGACTTTC. Its protein is CASSNRKGGSGANVLTF. The chain joins TRBV7-2 to TRBJ2-6; TRBD2 might be the D (7 bases). The germline V gene encodes CDR1 SGHTA and CDR2 FQGNSA. The CDR3 is 17 amino acids. Trimming cost V 5 bases and J 1 base, with 15 bases left between them.

This clonotype was picked up a small number of times. The chain couples TRBV6-1 to TRBJ1-1; TRBD1 might be the D (6 bases). Germline V gene lookup returns CDR1 MNHNS and CDR2 SASEGT. The CDR3 is 14 amino acids. The V and J ends lost 6 bases and 3 bases respectively, with 14 bases between them. The CDR3 region is CASRGQSGDTEAFF. In DNA form, the CDR3 reads TGTGCCAGCAGAGGACAGTCCGGTGACACTGAAGCTTTCTTT.

The chain links TRBV3-2 to TRBJ2-4; TRBD1 is the table's D call and was not checked against the DNA. TRBV3-2 constitutes a pseudogene. The CDR3 extends over 15 amino acids. As DNA, the CDR3 is TGTGCCAGCAGCCAAGGACGACAGCCGAAAAACATTCAGTACTTC. Translation gives CASSQGRQPKNIQYF.

The chain joins TRBV6-6 to TRBJ2-7; 8 positions match TRBD2. From germline, CDR1 is MNHNY and CDR2 SVGAGI (reference sequence). The junction had 9 bases not matched to a gene; V was cut back by 8 bases and J by 3 bases. There are 14 residues in the CDR3. The DNA for the CDR3 is TGTGCCAGCCGCTTAGCGGGAAGCCACTACGAGCAGTACTTC. This sequence encodes CASRLAGSHYEQYF.

Many counts were recorded for this clonotype. V usage is TRBV9 and J usage is TRBJ2-3, with 13 bases that match TRBD2. V trimming: 3 bases; J trimming: 6 bases; junction bases outside the gene matches: 10. CDR1 is SGDLS and CDR2 is YYNGEE in the germline V gene. The CDR3 is 17 amino acids. CDR3 DNA sequence: TGTGCCAGCAGCGCCCAGACTAGCGGGAGGACTGGGGATACGCAGTATTTT. Its protein is CASSAQTSGRTGDTQYF.

There are many counts of this clonotype. The chain couples TRBV12-5 to TRBJ2-1, with D perhaps matching TRBD1 (5 bases). Looked up from germline, CDR1 is LGHNT and CDR2 is FRNRAP. V was pared by 3 bases and J by 0 bases, with 9 bases between. The CDR3 covers 15 residues. CDR3 sequence reads: CASGFQGTSYNEQFF. The CDR3 DNA follows: TGTGCTAGTGGTTTCCAGGGAACCTCCTACAATGAGCAGTTCTTC.

This clonotype was picked up a small number of times. The chain carries TRBV20-1 and TRBJ1-2; TRBD1 aligns across 7 bases. The germline CDR1 and CDR2 sequences are DFQATT and SNEGSKA (reference sequence). V lost 0 bases to trimming and J lost 3 bases; unmatched junction nucleotides: 4. There are 14 residues in the CDR3. In nucleotides, the CDR3 is TGCAGTGCTAGAGAAAGGGGGCTGGACTATGGCTACACCTTC. Protein sequence: CSARERGLDYGYTF.

This clonotype appeared a few times. CDR3 sequence reads: CASSYISSGANTGELFF. DNA for the CDR3: TGCGCCAGCAGCTACATCTCTAGCGGGGCGAACACCGGGGAGCTGTTTTTT. V usage is TRBV5-1 and J usage is TRBJ2-2; 9 nucleotides agree with TRBD2. Trimming removed 3 bases from V and 0 bases from J; junction bases left unmatched: 6. CDR3 length: 17 amino acids. Germline V gene sequence: CDR1 SGHRS, CDR2 YFSETQ.

This clonotype was seen repeatedly, ten times or more. The rearrangement uses TRBV28 and TRBJ2-3; tentative D call: TRBD2 (6 bases). This CDR3 comprises 16 residues. Germline CDR1 MDHEN, CDR2 SYDVKM. Trimming pared 6 bases from V and 2 bases from J, leaving 18 bases between. Written as DNA, the CDR3 is TGTGCCAGCAGCCCTAGTTCCCGACTAGACACAGATACGCAGTATTTT. This translates into CASSPSSRLDTDTQYF.

This clonotype was detected only a few times. V is TRBV7-2 and J is TRBJ2-3; D may match TRBD1 or TRBD2 (5 bases each). The CDR3 contains 15 residues. Germline loops: CDR1 SGHTA, CDR2 FQGNSA. V was pared by 5 bases and J by 6 bases, with 18 bases between. The CDR3 protein is CASSQRTRDRDTQYF. As DNA, the CDR3 is TGTGCCAGCAGCCAACGGACACGGGATCGGGATACGCAGTATTTT.